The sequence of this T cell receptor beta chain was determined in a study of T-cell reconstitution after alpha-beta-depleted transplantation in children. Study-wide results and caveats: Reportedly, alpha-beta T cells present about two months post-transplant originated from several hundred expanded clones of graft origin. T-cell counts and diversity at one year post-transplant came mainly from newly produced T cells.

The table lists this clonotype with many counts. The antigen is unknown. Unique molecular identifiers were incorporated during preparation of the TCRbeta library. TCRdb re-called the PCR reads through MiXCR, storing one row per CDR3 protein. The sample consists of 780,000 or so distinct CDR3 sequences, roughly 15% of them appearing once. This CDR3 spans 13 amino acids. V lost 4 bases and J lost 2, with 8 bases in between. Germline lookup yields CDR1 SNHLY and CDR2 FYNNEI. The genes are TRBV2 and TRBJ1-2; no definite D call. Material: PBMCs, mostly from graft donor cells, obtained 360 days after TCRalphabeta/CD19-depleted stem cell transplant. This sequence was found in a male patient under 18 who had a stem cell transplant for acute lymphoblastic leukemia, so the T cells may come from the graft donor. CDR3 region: CASSAERNYGYTF. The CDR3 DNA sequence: TGTGCCAGCAGTGCAGAGAGAAACTATGGCTACACCTTC.